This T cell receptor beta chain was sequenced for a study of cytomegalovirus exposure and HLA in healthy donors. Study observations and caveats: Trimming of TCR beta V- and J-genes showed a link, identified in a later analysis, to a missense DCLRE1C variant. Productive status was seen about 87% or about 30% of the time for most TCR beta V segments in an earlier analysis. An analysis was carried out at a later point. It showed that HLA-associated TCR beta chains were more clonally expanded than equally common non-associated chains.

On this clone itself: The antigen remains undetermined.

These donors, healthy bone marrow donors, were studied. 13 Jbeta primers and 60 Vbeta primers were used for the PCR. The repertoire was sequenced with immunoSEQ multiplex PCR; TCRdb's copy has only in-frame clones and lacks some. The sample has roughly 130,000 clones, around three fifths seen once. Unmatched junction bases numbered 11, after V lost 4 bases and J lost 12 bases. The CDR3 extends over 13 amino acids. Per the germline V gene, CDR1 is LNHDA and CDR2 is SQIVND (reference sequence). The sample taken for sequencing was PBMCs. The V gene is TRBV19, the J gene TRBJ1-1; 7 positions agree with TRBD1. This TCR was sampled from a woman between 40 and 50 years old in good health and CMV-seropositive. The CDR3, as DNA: TGTGCCAGTAGTAACAGGGGCATTGGTACGACTTTCTTT. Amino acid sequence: CASSNRGIGTTFF.